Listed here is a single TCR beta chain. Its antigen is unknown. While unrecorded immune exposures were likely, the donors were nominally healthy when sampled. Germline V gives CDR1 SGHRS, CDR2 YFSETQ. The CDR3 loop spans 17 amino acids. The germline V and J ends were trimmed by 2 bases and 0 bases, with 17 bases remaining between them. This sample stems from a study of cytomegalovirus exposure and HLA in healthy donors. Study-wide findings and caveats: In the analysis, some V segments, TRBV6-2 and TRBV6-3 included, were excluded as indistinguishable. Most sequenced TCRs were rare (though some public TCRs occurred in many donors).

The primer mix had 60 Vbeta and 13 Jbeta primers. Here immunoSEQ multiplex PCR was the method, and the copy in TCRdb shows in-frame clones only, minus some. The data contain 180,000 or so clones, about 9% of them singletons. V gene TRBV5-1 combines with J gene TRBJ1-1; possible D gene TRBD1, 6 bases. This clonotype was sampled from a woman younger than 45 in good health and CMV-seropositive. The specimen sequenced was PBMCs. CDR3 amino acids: CASSLKSPGVVNTEAFF. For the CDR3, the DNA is TGCGCCAGCAGCTTAAAGAGTCCAGGGGTGGTGAACACTGAAGCTTTCTTT. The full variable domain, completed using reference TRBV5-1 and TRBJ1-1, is KAGVTQTPRYLIKTRGQQVTLSCSPISGHRSVSWYQQTPGQGLQFLFEYFSETQRNKGNFPGRFSGRQFSNSRSEMNVSTLELGDSALYLCASSLKSPGVVNTEAFFGQGTRLTVV.